This record covers a single T cell receptor beta chain. The sample originates from a study of cytomegalovirus exposure and HLA in healthy donors. With 60 Vbeta and 13 Jbeta primers, the PCR was carried out. Profiled with immunoSEQ multiplex PCR; TCRdb holds only in-frame clones, not every one. The sample has 100,000 or so clones; over 60% are singletons. These donors, healthy bone marrow donors, were studied. The CDR3 sequence is 12 residues long. The J segment lost 5 bases and the V segment lost 6 bases, leaving 2 bases of the junction unmatched. Looked up from germline, CDR1 is MNHEY and CDR2 is SMNVEV (reference sequence).

The TCR was taken from a female donor in good health and CMV-seropositive. Sequences were obtained from PBMCs. The J gene is TRBJ1-2, the V gene TRBV27; 8 nucleotides align to TRBD1. The CDR3 sequence is CASSNRGYGYTF. The CDR3 nucleotides read TGTGCCAGCAGCAACAGGGGGTATGGCTACACCTTC.